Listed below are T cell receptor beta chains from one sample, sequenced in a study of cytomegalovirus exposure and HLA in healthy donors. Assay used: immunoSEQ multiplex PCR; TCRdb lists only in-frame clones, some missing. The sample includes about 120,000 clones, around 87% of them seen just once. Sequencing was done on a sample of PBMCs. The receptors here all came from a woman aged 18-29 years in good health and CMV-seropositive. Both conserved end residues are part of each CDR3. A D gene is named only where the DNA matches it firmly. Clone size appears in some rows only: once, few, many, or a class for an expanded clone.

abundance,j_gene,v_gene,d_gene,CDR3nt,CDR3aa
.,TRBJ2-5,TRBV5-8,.,TGTGCCAGCAGCTTGACAGGGAGGGAAGAGACCCAGTACTTC,CASSLTGREETQYF
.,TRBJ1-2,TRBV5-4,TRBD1,TGTGCCAGCAGGACCGGGACAGGGTCTTATGGCTACACCTTC,CASRTGTGSYGYTF
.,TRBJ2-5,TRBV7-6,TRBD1,TGTGCCAGCAGCGACCTCTCGACAGGGTTAGGGGAGACCCAGTACTTC,CASSDLSTGLGETQYF
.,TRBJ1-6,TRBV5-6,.,TGTGCCAGCAGCTTGCTCAGGGCATCCTATAATTCACCCCTCCACTTT,CASSLLRASYNSPLHF
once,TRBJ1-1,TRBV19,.,TGTGCCAGTAGTCGGACAGCGAACACTGAAGCTTTCTTT,CASSRTANTEAFF
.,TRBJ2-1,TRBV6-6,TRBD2,TGTGCCAGCAGTTACGTGACTAGCGGGGTATATGAGCAGTTCTTC,CASSYVTSGVYEQFF
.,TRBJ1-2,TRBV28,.,TGTGCCAGCAGTTTATTTGGACAAGAAGGCTACACCTTC,CASSLFGQEGYTF
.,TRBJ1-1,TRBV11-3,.,TGTGCCAGCAGCTTGGACGTACAGGGTGGCACTGAAGCTTTCTTT,CASSLDVQGGTEAFF
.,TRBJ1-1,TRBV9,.,TGTGCCAGCAGCGTAGGGCAGGGGATGAACACTGAAGCTTTCTTT,CASSVGQGMNTEAFF
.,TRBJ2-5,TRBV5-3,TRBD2,TGTGCCAGAAGCAAAGGACTAGCGGGACGCCAAGAGACCCAGTACTTC,CARSKGLAGRQETQYF
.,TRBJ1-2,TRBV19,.,TGTGCCAGTAGTGTTCGACAGGAGGTCTATGGCTACACCTTC,CASSVRQEVYGYTF
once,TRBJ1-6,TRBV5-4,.,TGTGCCAGCAGCCCGAGGGACTTGGGTTCACCCCTCCACTTT,CASSPRDLGSPLHF
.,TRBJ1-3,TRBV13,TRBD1,TGTGCCAGCAGCTTAGGGGGGACAGGGGGATCTGGAAACACCATATATTTT,CASSLGGTGGSGNTIYF
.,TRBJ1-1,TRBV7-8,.,TGTGCCAGCAGCTTAGGGGAGGGAGAGGCTGAAGCTTTCTTT,CASSLGEGEAEAFF
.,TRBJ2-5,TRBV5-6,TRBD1,TGTGCCAGCAGCAAGACAGGGGGGGAGACCCAGTACTTC,CASSKTGGETQYF
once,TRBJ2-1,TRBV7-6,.,TGTGCCAGCAGCTTAGCAGAGGGTCGCGCTGAGCAGTTCTTC,CASSLAEGRAEQFF
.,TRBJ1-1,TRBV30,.,TGTGCCTGGAGTGGACTTCTTTTGAACACTGAAGCTTTCTTT,CAWSGLLLNTEAFF
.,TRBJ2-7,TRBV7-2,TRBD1,TGTGCCAGCTACCGGGGACAGGGGGCTCGCGAGCAGTACTTC,CASYRGQGAREQYF
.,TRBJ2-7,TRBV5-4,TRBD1,TGTGCCAGCAGCATGAAGGGGGCGGGCTTCTACGAGCAGTACTTC,CASSMKGAGFYEQYF
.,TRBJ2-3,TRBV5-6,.,TGTGCCAGCAGCCTCCCCCAGCGATCATACACAGATACGCAGTATTTT,CASSLPQRSYTDTQYF
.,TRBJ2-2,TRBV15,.,TGTGCCACCAGCAGAGTAGGAGGGATCGGGGAGCTGTTTTTT,CATSRVGGIGELFF
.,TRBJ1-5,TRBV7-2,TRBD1,TGTGCCAGCAGCTTAGACTTGGACAGGGCAGATCAGCCCCAGCATTTT,CASSLDLDRADQPQHF
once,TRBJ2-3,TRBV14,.,TGTGCCAGCAGCCAAGGACGAGGCAGCGCGGCAGATACGCAGTATTTT,CASSQGRGSAADTQYF
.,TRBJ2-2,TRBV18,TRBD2,TGTGCCAGCTCACTTCAGAAAGCGGGAAACACCGGGGAGCTGTTTTTT,CASSLQKAGNTGELFF
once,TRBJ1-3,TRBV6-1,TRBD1,TGTGCCAGCAGAGGACAGGGAAAAACTGGAAACACCATATATTTT,CASRGQGKTGNTIYF
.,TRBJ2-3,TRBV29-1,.,TGCAGCGTTGAAAAGGCCGGAGGGGACACAGATACGCAGTATTTT,CSVEKAGGDTDTQYF
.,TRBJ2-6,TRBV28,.,TGTGCCAGTACTATTAAGGTAACTGGGGCCAACGTCCTGACTTTC,CASTIKVTGANVLTF
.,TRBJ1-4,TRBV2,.,TGTGCCAGCTCTCGGACAGAACCTAATGAAAAACTGTTTTTT,CASSRTEPNEKLFF